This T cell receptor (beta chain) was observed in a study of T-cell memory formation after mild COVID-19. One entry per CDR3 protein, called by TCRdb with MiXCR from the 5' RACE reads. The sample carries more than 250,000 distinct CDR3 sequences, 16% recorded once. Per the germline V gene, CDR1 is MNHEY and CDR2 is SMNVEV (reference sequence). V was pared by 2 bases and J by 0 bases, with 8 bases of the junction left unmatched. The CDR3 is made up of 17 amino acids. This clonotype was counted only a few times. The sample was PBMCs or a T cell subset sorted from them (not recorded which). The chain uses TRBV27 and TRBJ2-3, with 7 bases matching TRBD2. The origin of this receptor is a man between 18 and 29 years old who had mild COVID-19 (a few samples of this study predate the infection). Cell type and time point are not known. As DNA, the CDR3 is TGTGCCAGCAGTTTAGGGGACTACCTAGCTAGCACAGATACGCAGTATTTT. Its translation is CASSLGDYLASTDTQYF.